This section outlines one T cell receptor beta chain sequence together with its context. The sample belongs to a study of blood T cell repertoires in COVID-19. At the level of the study: Sample material is recorded as cDNA or gDNA derived from T cells, B-cell-depleted T cells, or PBMCs.

TCRdb keeps only in-frame clones here, not all; method: immunoSEQ multiplex PCR. This sample has about 320,000 clones, with over 75% found just once. V lost 3 bases to trimming and J lost 0 bases; unmatched junction nucleotides: 7. The CDR3 runs 16 residues. Germline loops: CDR1 SGHRS, CDR2 YFSETQ. The receptor was derived from a human donor in a cohort sampled during active COVID-19. The sample was peripheral blood. The rearrangement links TRBV5-1 to TRBJ2-7; TRBD2 matches 9 bases. The CDR3 DNA is TGCGCCAGCAGCTATCCATCTAGCGGGACCTCCTACGAGCAGTACTTC. Protein: CASSYPSSGTSYEQYF.